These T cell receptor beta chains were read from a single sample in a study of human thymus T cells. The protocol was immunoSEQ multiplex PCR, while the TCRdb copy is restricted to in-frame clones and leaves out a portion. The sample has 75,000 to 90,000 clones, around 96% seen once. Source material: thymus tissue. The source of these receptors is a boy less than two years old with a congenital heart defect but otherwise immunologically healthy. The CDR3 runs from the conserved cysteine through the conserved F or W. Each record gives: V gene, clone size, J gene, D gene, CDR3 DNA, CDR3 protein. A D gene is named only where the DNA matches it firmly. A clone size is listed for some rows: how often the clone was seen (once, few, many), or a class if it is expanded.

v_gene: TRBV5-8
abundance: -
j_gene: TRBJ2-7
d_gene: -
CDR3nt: TGTGCCAGCAGCTTGGATAGGTGGAGACGATTTTCCTACGAGCAGTACTTC
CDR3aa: CASSLDRWRRFSYEQYF

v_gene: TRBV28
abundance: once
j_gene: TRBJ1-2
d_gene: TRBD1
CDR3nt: TGTGCCAGCAGTTTTTTGGACAGGGGCTATGGCTACACCTTC
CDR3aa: CASSFLDRGYGYTF

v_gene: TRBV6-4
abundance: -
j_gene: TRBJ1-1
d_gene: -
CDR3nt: TGTGCCAGCAGTGACTCGGGCAGGGAGAGGGGTGAAGCTTTCTTT
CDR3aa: CASSDSGRERGEAFF

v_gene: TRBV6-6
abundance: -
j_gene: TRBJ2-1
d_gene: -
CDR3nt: TGTGCCAGCAGTAATCTGGGAGTTCCTGAGAGCAATGAGCAGTTCTTC
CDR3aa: CASSNLGVPESNEQFF

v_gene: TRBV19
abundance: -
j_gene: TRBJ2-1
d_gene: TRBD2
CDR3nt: TGTGCCAGTTATACCGGGACTAGCGCTAGCTCCTACAATGAGCAGTTCTTC
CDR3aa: CASYTGTSASSYNEQFF

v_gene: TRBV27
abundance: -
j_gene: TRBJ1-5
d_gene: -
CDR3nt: TGTGCCAGCGGTCCAGACAATCAGCCCCAGCATTTT
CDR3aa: CASGPDNQPQHF

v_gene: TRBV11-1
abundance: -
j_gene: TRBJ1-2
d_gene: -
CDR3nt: TGTGCCAGCAGCTTCCAGGGGTTCTATGGCTACACCTTC
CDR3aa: CASSFQGFYGYTF

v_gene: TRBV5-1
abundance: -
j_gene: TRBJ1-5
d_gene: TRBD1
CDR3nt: TGCGCCAGCAGCTTGGGGACAGGGAACAATCAGCCCCAGCATTTT
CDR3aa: CASSLGTGNNQPQHF

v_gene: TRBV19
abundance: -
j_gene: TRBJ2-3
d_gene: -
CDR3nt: TGTGCCAGTAGTATAGCCGGGACACCTATCACAGATACGCAGTATTTT
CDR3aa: CASSIAGTPITDTQYF

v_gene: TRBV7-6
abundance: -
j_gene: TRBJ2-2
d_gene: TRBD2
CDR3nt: TGTGCCAGCAGCGGGGACCGCTACGCGGGGGTAAACACCGGGGAGCTGTTTTTT
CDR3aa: CASSGDRYAGVNTGELFF

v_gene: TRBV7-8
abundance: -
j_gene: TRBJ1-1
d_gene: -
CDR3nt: TGTGCCAGCAGCGCTCAAAACAGGGTCACATTCACTGAAGCTTTCTTT
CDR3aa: CASSAQNRVTFTEAFF

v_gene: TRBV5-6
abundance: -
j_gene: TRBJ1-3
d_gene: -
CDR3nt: TGTGCCAGCAGGGGTGGCAACACCATATATTTT
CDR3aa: CASRGGNTIYF

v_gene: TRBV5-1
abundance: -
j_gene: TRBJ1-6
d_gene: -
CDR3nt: TGCGCCAGCAGCTTGGGGGCAGGTGATAATTCACCCCTCCACTTT
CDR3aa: CASSLGAGDNSPLHF

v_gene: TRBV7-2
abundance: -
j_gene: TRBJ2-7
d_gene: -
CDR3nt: TGTGCCAGCAGCTTAGGATCCCCCCCTGGCGGAGACTTTTACGAGCAGTACTTC
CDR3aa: CASSLGSPPGGDFYEQYF

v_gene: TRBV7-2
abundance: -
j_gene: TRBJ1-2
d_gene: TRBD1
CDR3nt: TGTGCCAGCAGCTCCTCAGGATGGACAGGGGATGTCTATGGCTACACCTTC
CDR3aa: CASSSSGWTGDVYGYTF

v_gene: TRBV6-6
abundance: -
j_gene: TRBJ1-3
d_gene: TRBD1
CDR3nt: TGTGCCAGCAGCCATAGACAGGGGACGTGGGGAAACACCATATATTTT
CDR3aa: CASSHRQGTWGNTIYF

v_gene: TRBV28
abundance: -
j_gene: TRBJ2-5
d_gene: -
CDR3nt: TGTGCCAGCAGTGCCCCGAGGAGAGAGACCCAGTACTTC
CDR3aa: CASSAPRRETQYF

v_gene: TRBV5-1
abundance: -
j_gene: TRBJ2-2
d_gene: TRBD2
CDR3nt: TGCGCCAGCAGCCTCCTTCCGCGGGAGGTGACCGGGGAGCTGTTTTTT
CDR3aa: CASSLLPREVTGELFF

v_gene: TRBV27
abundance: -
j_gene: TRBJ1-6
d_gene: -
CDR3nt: TGTGCCAGCAGTTCGAGCTCCTATAATTCACCCCTCCACTTT
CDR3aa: CASSSSSYNSPLHF

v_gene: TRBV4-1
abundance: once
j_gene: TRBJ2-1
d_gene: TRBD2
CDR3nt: TGCGCCAGCAGCCAAGTGGAAACACTAGCGGTCTACAATGAGCAGTTCTTC
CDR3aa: CASSQVETLAVYNEQFF

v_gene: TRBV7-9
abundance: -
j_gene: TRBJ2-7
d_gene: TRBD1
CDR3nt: TGTGCCAGCAGCTTAGTTGGGAACAGGGGGCCACCCTACGAGCAGTACTTC
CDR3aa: CASSLVGNRGPPYEQYF

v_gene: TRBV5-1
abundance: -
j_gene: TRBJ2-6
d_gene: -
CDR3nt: TGCGCCAGCAGGTCTGGGGCCAACGTCCTGACTTTC
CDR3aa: CASRSGANVLTF

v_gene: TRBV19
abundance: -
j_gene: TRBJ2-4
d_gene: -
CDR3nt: TGTGCCAGTAGTATACACGTTGGACCGTCTGGGGGAAACATTCAGTACTTC
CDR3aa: CASSIHVGPSGGNIQYF

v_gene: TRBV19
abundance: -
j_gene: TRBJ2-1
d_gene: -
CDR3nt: TGTGCCAGTAGTATAGATTGGGGCCGTCTGGCTGCTGAGCAGTTCTTC
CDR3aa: CASSIDWGRLAAEQFF

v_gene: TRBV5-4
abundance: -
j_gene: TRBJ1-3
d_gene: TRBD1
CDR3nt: TGTGCCAGCAGCTTAGGGACAGGGGTTACTGGAAACACCATATATTTT
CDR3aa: CASSLGTGVTGNTIYF

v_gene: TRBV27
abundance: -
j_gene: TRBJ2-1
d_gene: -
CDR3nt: TGTGCCAGCAGCCCGCGGGGGCGGAATGAGCAGTTCTTC
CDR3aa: CASSPRGRNEQFF

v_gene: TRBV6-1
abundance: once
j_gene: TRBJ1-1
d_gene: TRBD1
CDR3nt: TGTGCCAGCAGTGAATTGGGACAGCCCCTCACTGAAGCTTTCTTT
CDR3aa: CASSELGQPLTEAFF

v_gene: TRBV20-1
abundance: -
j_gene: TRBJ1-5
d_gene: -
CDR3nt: TGCAGTGCTAGTAGTCAGCCCCAGCATTTT
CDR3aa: CSASSQPQHF

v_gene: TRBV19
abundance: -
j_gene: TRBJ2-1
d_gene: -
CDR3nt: TGTGCCAGTAGTATAGGCCCCCCACGGTTCGATGAGCAGTTCTTC
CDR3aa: CASSIGPPRFDEQFF

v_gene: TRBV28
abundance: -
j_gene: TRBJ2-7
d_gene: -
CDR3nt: TGTGCCAGCAGTTCTCCAGGGAGAGTCTACGAGCAGTACTTC
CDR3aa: CASSSPGRVYEQYF

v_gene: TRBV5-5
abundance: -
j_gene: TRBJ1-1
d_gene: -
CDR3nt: TGTGCCAGCAGCTGGCGGTCTTCTGGACAGCCCGGTGAAGCTTTCTTT
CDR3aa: CASSWRSSGQPGEAFF

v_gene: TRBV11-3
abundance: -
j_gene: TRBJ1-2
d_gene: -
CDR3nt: TGTGCCAGCAGCTTTACTAAAAAACCCTATGGCTACACCTTC
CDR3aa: CASSFTKKPYGYTF

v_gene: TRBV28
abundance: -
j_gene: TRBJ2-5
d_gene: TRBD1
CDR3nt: TGTGCCAGCAGTTTATGGGGACAGAGCCAAGAGACCCAGTACTTC
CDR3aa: CASSLWGQSQETQYF

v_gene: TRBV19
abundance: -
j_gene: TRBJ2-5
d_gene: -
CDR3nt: TGTGCCAGTATTGAGACCCAGTACTTC
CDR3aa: CASIETQYF

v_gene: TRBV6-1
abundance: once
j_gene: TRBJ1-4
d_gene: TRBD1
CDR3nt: TGTGCCAGCGGACTGACAGGGGTCGATGAAAAACTGTTTTTT
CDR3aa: CASGLTGVDEKLFF

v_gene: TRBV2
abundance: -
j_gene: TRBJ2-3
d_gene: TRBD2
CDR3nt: TGTGCCGGACGGGCTAGCGGGGGGGCCTATACGCAGTATTTT
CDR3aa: CAGRASGGAYTQYF

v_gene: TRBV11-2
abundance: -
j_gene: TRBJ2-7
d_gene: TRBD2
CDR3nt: TGTGCCAGCAGCCCTGAGGCTAGCGGGGGGCTCTACGAGCAGTACTTC
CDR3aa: CASSPEASGGLYEQYF

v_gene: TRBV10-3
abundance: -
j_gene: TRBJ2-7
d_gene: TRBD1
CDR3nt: TGTGCCATCAGTGAACCCGGGACAGGTCCCCTGGAGCAGTACTTC
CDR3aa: CAISEPGTGPLEQYF

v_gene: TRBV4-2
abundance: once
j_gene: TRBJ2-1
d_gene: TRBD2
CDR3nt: TGTGCCAGCAGCCAAGAAGGGATAGCGGGAAGTTACAATGAGCAGTTCTTC
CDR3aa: CASSQEGIAGSYNEQFF

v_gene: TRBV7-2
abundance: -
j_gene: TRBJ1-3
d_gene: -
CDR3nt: TGTGCCAGCAGCTTTGAGGTACTTCGCTCTGGAAACACCATATATTTT
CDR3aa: CASSFEVLRSGNTIYF

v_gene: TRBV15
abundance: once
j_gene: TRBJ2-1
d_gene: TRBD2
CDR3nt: TGTGCCACCAGCAGAGAGCTCCCTTCTCAGCGGGAGGGCCCCTACAATGAGCAGTTCTTC
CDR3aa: CATSRELPSQREGPYNEQFF

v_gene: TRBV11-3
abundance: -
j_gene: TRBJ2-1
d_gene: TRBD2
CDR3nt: TGTGCCAGCAGCTTAGAGGGGGGGGTTAAACGCAATGAGCAGTTCTTC
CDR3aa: CASSLEGGVKRNEQFF

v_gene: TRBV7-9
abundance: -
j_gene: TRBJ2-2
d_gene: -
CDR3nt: TGTGCCAGCACTGAGCTAGCCGGGGAGCTGTTTTTT
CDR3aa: CASTELAGELFF

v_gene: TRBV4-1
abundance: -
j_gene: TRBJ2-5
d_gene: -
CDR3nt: TGCGCCAGCAGCCCCAGAGAGGGGGTCCGGGAGACCCAGTACTTC
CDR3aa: CASSPREGVRETQYF

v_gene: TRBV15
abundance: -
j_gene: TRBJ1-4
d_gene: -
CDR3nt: TGTGCCACCAGCACCCGCAGAGGGAGAACTAATGAAAAACTGTTTTTT
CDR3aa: CATSTRRGRTNEKLFF

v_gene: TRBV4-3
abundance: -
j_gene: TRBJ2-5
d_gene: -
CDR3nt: TGCGCCAGCAGCCAAGCTAGCAGGGGTCAAGAGACCCAGTACTTC
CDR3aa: CASSQASRGQETQYF

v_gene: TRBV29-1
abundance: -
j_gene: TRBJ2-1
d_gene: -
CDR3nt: TGCAGCGTTGGGTGGAATGAGCAGTTCTTC
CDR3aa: CSVGWNEQFF

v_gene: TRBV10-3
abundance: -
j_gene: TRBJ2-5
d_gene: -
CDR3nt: TGTGCCATCAGTGAGGGGGGCCATCCAGAGACCCAGTACTTC
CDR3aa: CAISEGGHPETQYF

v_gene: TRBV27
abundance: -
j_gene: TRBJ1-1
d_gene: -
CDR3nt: TGTGCCAGCAGTTGTTGCAACCCCAGGGAAAAGGTCACTGAAGCTTTCTTT
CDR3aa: CASSCCNPREKVTEAFF

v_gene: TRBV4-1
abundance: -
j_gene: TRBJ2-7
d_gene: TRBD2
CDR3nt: TGCGCCAGCAGCCAAGCGTCCGGGGGGGTCAACTACGAGCAGTACTTC
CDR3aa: CASSQASGGVNYEQYF

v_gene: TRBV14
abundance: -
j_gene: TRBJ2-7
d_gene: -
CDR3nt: TGTGCCAGCAGCCAAGAGTCAGGGGCAGGATGGTCCTACGAGCAGTACTTC
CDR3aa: CASSQESGAGWSYEQYF

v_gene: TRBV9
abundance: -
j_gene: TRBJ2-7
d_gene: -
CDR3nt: TGTGCCAGCAGCCCCCAAGACAGATCCTACGAGCAGTACTTC
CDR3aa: CASSPQDRSYEQYF

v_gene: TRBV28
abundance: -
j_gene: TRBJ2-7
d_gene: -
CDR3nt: TGTGCCAGCAGCAGGGGGGGATACGAGCAGTACTTC
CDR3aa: CASSRGGYEQYF

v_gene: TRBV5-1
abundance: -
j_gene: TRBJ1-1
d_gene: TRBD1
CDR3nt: TGCGCCAGCAGCTTAGCGGACAGGGGGCACACTGAAGCTTTCTTT
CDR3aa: CASSLADRGHTEAFF